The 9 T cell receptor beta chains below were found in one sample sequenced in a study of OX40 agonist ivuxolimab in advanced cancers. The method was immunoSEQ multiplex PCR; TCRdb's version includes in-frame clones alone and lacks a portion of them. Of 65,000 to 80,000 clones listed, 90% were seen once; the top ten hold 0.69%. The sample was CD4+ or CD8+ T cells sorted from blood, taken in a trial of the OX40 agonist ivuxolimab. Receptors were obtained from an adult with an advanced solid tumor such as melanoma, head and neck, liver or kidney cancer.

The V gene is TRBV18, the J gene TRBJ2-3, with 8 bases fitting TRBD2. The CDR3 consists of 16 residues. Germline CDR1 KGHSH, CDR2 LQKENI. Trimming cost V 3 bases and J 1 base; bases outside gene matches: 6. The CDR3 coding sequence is TGTGCCAGCTCACCGAAGAGCGGGAGAGGCACAGATACGCAGTATTTT. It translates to CASSPKSGRGTDTQYF.

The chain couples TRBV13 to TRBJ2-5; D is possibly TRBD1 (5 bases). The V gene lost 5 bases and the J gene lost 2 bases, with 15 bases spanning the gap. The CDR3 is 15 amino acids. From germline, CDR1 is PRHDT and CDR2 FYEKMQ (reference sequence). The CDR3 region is CASSPRYRYQETQYF. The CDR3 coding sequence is TGTGCCAGCAGCCCCCGCTACAGGTATCAAGAGACCCAGTACTTC.

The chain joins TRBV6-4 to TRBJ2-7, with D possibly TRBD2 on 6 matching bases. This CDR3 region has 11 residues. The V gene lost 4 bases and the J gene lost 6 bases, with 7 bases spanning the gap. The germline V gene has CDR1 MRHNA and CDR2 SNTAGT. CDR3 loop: CASSGGVEQYF. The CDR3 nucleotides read TGTGCCAGCAGTGGGGGGGTCGAGCAGTACTTC.

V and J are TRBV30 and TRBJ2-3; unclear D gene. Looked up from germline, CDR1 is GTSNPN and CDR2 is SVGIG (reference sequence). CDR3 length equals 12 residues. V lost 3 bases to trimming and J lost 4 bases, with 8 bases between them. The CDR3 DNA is TGTGCCTGGAGCGCACTTGCAGATACGCAGTATTTT. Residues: CAWSALADTQYF.

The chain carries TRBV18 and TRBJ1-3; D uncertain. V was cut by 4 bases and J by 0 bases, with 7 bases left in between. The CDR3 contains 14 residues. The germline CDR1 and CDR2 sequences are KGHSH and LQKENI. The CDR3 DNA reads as TGTGCCAGCTCACAACCGGGCTCTGGAAACACCATATATTTT. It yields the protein CASSQPGSGNTIYF.

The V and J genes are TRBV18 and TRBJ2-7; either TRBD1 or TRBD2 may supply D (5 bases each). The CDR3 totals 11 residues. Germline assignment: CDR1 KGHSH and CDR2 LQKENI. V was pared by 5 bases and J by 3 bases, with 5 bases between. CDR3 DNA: TGTGCCAGCTCAGGGGGCTACGAGCAGTACTTC. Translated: CASSGGYEQYF.

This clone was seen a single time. The CDR3 reads CASTYGGSPEEKLFF. DNA for the CDR3: TGTGCCAGCACCTACGGCGGGAGTCCAGAGGAAAAACTGTTTTTT. The V gene is TRBV9, the J gene TRBJ1-4; no clear D gene. Germline CDR1 and CDR2: SGDLS and YYNGEE. The CDR3 contains 15 residues. Trimming pared 6 bases from V and 8 bases from J, leaving 20 bases between.

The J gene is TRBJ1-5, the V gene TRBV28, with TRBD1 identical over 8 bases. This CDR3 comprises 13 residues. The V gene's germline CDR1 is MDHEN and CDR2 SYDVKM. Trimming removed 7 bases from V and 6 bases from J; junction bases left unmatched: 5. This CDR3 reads CASMDRVVQPQHF. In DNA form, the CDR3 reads TGTGCCAGCATGGACAGGGTGGTTCAGCCCCAGCATTTT.

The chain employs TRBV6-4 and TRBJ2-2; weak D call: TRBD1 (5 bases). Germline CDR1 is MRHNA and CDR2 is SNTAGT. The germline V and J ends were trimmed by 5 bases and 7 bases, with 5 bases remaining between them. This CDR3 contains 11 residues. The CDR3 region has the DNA TGTGCCAGCAGTCAGGGCGGGGAGCTGTTTTTT. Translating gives CASSQGGELFF.